The source of this T cell receptor beta chain is a study of shared clonotypes between healthy human individuals (dated by TCRdb to 2018 to 2020). Broadly, across the study: The cohort comprised a couple of women and a few men aged 18 to 49 years. For each donor, three plates each were used for CD4 naive and CD4 memory, two plates were used for CD8 naive, and one plate was used for CD8 memory. Blood TCR repertoires of 5 or 6 healthy adults were deeply sequenced to estimate repertoire size and the extent of clonotype sharing between individuals. To increase sequencing depth and limit assay-specific biases, TCR repertoire library preparation and sequencing were carried out by different laboratories using diverse techniques. Between about 0.94 and 8.9 billion PBMCs per donor were obtained by leukapheresis. On the study overall, not on this receptor specifically: Sharing across four donors was observed for 5% to 6.5% of naive CD4, about 4% of naive CD8, over 2% of memory CD4, and about 0.38% of memory CD8 clonotypes. Compared with non-shared clonotypes, clonotypes shared by all four sorted-subset donors had higher generation probabilities. The genetic and exposure-history diversity represented was limited by the small number of donors. Only blood was sampled, and tissue TCR repertoires likely differ from those in blood. Larger estimated clonotype richness was generally found for naive subsets than for memory subsets. Even with the large sequencing depth, rarefaction of the sorted-subset datasets indicated that sequencing was incomplete. Pairwise subsampling led to the expectation that sequencing depth would affect the degree of clonotype sharing among donors.

Using the deep immunoSEQ assay, multiplex PCR amplified TCR CDR3 regions from genomic DNA. Extracted genomic DNA from each cell subset was distributed evenly across all wells of several immunoSEQ 96-well plates, and each plate was treated as a replicate. For sorted subsets, each replicate PCR was loaded with 200 ng genomic DNA, equivalent to 25,000 to 30,000 T cell genomes. Purified libraries were measured with a Qubit 3.0 fluorometer, size-checked on a Bioanalyzer 2100, and measured again with the KAPA Library Quantification kit. Every immunoSEQ 96-well plate was sequenced on a separate single-read 150-cycle Illumina NextSeq 550 flow cell. The paper's data handling went like this. The immunoSEQ output contained only junctional sequences without quality scores, so filtering could not match that applied to full-length reads. Sequences were annotated with PyIR, a Python wrapper for IgBLAST v1.9, and V/J genes and CDR3 were assigned using IMGT germline references. Reads were removed for weak V/J assignments (E-value above 1e-6), missing CDR3, stop codons, out-of-frame junctions, or ambiguous translated residues. V3J clonotypes were defined as sequences sharing the same inferred V gene, J gene, and CDR3 amino acid sequence. Percentage overlap between repertoires was computed as shared unique clonotypes divided by the size of the smaller repertoire. Repertoire richness was assessed with RTK rarefaction, the Chao1 estimator, and Recon v2.1 estimates of unobserved clonotypes. For all TCRbeta clonotypes obtained by the gDNA method from a few donors, generation probabilities were computed with OLGA. This immuneACCESS table, as held by TCRdb, lists in-frame sequences with V and J called but not all clones. Of the missing ones, under half trace to an unresolved V gene in checked studies; the others have no known cause. D and trimming come from the DNA, and the V and J calls and clone size come from that table. The sample contains roughly 810,000 clones, about 97% of them found a single time. 0.2% to 0.25% of the sample goes to the ten largest clones.

About this clone itself: Its binding antigen is unknown. Per-base quality was not reported, and no clone a single base away is much larger than it.

For the CD8 naive samples, CD45RO-negative cells were positively selected for CCR7, yielding a CD45RA+CCR7+ population from which TemRA cells were excluded. Healthy HIV-negative adults with no recently reported acute infections or vaccinations were included as donors. Only Caucasian adults living in Nashville, Tennessee, USA were represented among the donors. Blood was obtained by leukapheresis, after which PBMCs were separated by Ficoll-Histopaque density gradient centrifugation and cryopreserved in liquid nitrogen vapor phase. Purity and quantity of every magnetically sorted T cell population were checked by analytical flow cytometry. From each sorted fraction, genomic DNA was isolated and quantified by UV absorbance on a Nanodrop 2000c. V is reduced by 1 base and J by 7 bases, leaving a spacing of 23 bases between them. From the cysteine up to the phenylalanine, the CDR3 has a length of 18 residues. This entry keeps only the CDR3 DNA: 54 bases, framed from base 1. CDR1 and CDR2 were assigned from the germline V gene (reference sequence) as LNHNV and YYDKDF.

The sample comprised naive CD8+ T cells sorted from blood. The cell subset or site label for this specimen denotes: CD45RA+CCR7+. The V and J genes are TRBV15 and TRBJ2-1; the D gene is perhaps TRBD2, from 6 matching bases. The clonotype originates from a man aged 25 to 40 in good health. This receptor carries the CDR3 CATSRASATSGRRNEQFF. The sequenced DNA is TGTGCCACCAGCAGAGCGTCCGCGACTAGTGGGAGGAGAAATGAGCAGTTCTTC.